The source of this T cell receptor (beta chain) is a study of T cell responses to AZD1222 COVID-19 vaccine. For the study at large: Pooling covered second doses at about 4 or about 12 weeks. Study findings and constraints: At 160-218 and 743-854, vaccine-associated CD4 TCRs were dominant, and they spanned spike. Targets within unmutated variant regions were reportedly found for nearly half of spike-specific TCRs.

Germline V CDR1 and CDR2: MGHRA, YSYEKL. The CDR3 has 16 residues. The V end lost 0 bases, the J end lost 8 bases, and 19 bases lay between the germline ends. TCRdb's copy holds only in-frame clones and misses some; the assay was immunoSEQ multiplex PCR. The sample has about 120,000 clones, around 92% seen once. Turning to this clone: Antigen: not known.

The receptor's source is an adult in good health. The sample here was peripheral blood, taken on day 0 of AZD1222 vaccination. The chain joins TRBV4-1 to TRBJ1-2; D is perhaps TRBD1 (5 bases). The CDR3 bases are TGCGCCAGCAGCCAAGATGGGCAGGGAGGTCGGGACGGCTACACCTTC. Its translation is CASSQDGQGGRDGYTF.